The subject of this entry is one T cell receptor beta chain. The authors' processing: By means of reference gene primer amplification, nucleated cell counts were estimated. Assay: immunoSEQ multiplex PCR; the TCRdb copy retains only in-frame clones and omits some. That table is the source of V, J and clone size, and D and trimming were worked out from the DNA. The sample lists a few hundred thousand clones, roughly 86% occurring once. This record belongs to a study of blood T cell repertoires in COVID-19. Turning to the study itself: Sample material is recorded as cDNA or gDNA derived from T cells, B-cell-depleted T cells, or PBMCs.

Germline CDR1 MNHEY, CDR2 SVGAGI. The CDR3 loop spans 14 amino acids. J gave up 3 bases and V 6 bases, and 2 bases lay outside the gene matches. The V and J genes are TRBV6-5 and TRBJ2-3, with 11 nucleotides matching TRBD2. This receptor was identified in a human donor in a cohort sampled during active COVID-19. The specimen was peripheral blood. DNA of the CDR3: TGTGCCAGCAGACTAGCGGGAGTTACAGATACGCAGTATTTT. Residues: CASRLAGVTDTQYF.